This TCR beta chain was identified in a study of blood T cell repertoires in COVID-19. The CDR3 totals 13 residues. Trimming removed 0 bases from V and 7 bases from J, with 8 bases in between. Germline CDR1 is SGHRS and CDR2 is YFSETQ. This clone was counted a few times. TCRdb's table, derived via immunoSEQ multiplex PCR, lists solely in-frame clones and lacks some. This sample has 130,000 to 150,000 clones, with about 87% found just once. This clonotype originated in a woman aged 45-65 years with acute or convalescent COVID-19. Specimen: peripheral blood. The genes are TRBV5-1 and TRBJ2-1; possibly TRBD2 for D (5 bases). CDR3 sequence (DNA): TGCGCCAGCAGCTTGGGTCGCGGGAATGAGCAGTTCTTC. Translation: CASSLGRGNEQFF. The full variable domain, completed using reference TRBV5-1 and TRBJ2-1, is KAGVTQTPRYLIKTRGQQVTLSCSPISGHRSVSWYQQTPGQGLQFLFEYFSETQRNKGNFPGRFSGRQFSNSRSEMNVSTLELGDSALYLCASSLGRGNEQFFGPGTRLTVL.